Given below is one TCR beta chain in context. Its target is not known. This entry comes from a study of cytomegalovirus exposure and HLA in healthy donors. Study-wide results and limits: Among CMV-associated TCR beta chains, most appeared HLA-restricted in a later analysis.

The CDR3 is 16 residues long. CDR1 and CDR2 (germline): SGDLS, YYNGEE. V lost 2 bases and J 0 bases, leaving 14 bases between the germline ends. PCR employed 60 Vbeta and 13 Jbeta primers. Only in-frame clones appear in the TCRdb table, and some are missing; sequencing was by immunoSEQ multiplex PCR. The profile shows approximately 140,000 clones, around 80% of them singletons. Sequencing was done on a sample of PBMCs. The sequence derives from a middle-aged man in good health and CMV-seropositive. This chain links TRBV9 with TRBJ1-1, with D possibly matching TRBD1 (6 bases). The CDR3, as DNA: TGTGCCAGCAGCGTCCCCGCACAGGGCCTGAACACTGAAGCTTTCTTT. Its translation is CASSVPAQGLNTEAFF.